This is a list of T cell receptor beta chains from one sample in a study of T cell responses to AZD1222 COVID-19 vaccine. Repertoires were generated with immunoSEQ multiplex PCR, while TCRdb's copy carries only in-frame clones and drops some. The sample contains around 78,000 clones, 88% of which appear only once. The sequencing used peripheral blood, collected on day 0 of MenACWY control vaccination. Source of these receptors: an adult in good health. CDR3s include the opening cysteine and the closing phenylalanine or tryptophan. Each record gives: J gene, D gene, V gene, clone size, CDR3 DNA, CDR3 protein. A D gene is named only where the DNA matches it firmly. The size field is filled for only some rows; it gives once, few, many or a size class.

j_gene: TRBJ1-1
d_gene: -
v_gene: TRBV5-4
abundance: -
CDR3nt: TGTGCCAGCAGGGGGCACGGGAACACTGAAGCTTTCTTT
CDR3aa: CASRGHGNTEAFF

j_gene: TRBJ2-1
d_gene: TRBD2
v_gene: TRBV7-8
abundance: -
CDR3nt: TGTGCCAGCAGCCGAAATAGCGGGGGGAAATCCTACAATGAGCAGTTCTTC
CDR3aa: CASSRNSGGKSYNEQFF

j_gene: TRBJ2-1
d_gene: -
v_gene: TRBV5-6
abundance: -
CDR3nt: TGTGCCAGCAGCTTGAGGGTAGCCCCATACAATGAGCAGTTCTTC
CDR3aa: CASSLRVAPYNEQFF

j_gene: TRBJ2-3
d_gene: TRBD2
v_gene: TRBV27
abundance: -
CDR3nt: TGTGCCAGCAGTCTCCGTTCGATTCAGCGGGGGAACCTTCGCACAGATACGCAGTATTTT
CDR3aa: CASSLRSIQRGNLRTDTQYF

j_gene: TRBJ2-1
d_gene: -
v_gene: TRBV7-2
abundance: -
CDR3nt: TGTGCCAGCAGCCCCCAGTGGGGGGCGCAGCCTGAGCAGTTCTTC
CDR3aa: CASSPQWGAQPEQFF

j_gene: TRBJ1-3
d_gene: -
v_gene: TRBV27
abundance: once
CDR3nt: TGTGCCAGCAGTTTGGGGTCTGGGACCTCTGGAAACACCATATATTTT
CDR3aa: CASSLGSGTSGNTIYF

j_gene: TRBJ2-5
d_gene: TRBD2
v_gene: TRBV7-2
abundance: -
CDR3nt: TGTGCCAGCAGCTTAGCCGGGACTAGCGGGGGGGCCCTAAAGACCCAGTACTTC
CDR3aa: CASSLAGTSGGALKTQYF

j_gene: TRBJ2-5
d_gene: TRBD1
v_gene: TRBV3-1/TRBV3-2
abundance: -
CDR3nt: TGTGCCAGCAGCCGGGACAGCTTGTTCAAAGAGACCCAGTACTTC
CDR3aa: CASSRDSLFKETQYF

j_gene: TRBJ2-5
d_gene: TRBD2
v_gene: TRBV6-5
abundance: few
CDR3nt: TGTGCCAGCAGTTTGGGGGGGAAGGAGACCCAGTACTTC
CDR3aa: CASSLGGKETQYF

j_gene: TRBJ2-7
d_gene: -
v_gene: TRBV6-1
abundance: -
CDR3nt: TGTGCCAGCAGTGAAGGGGGACTCTCCTACGAGCAGTACTTC
CDR3aa: CASSEGGLSYEQYF

j_gene: TRBJ1-5
d_gene: -
v_gene: TRBV7-8
abundance: -
CDR3nt: TGTGCCAGCAGCTTAGCTTCGAGTTATAGCAATCAGCCCCAGCATTTT
CDR3aa: CASSLASSYSNQPQHF

j_gene: TRBJ2-1
d_gene: -
v_gene: TRBV19
abundance: -
CDR3nt: TGTGCCAGTAGGGGGAGCTCCTACAATGAGCAGTTCTTC
CDR3aa: CASRGSSYNEQFF

j_gene: TRBJ1-6
d_gene: -
v_gene: TRBV4-3
abundance: -
CDR3nt: TGCGCCAGCAGCCAAGATCCGACGTCTGTCTCCTATAATTCACCCCTCCACTTT
CDR3aa: CASSQDPTSVSYNSPLHF

j_gene: TRBJ2-7
d_gene: -
v_gene: TRBV5-1
abundance: -
CDR3nt: TGCGCCAGCAGCTTGGACCACTACGAGCAGTACTTC
CDR3aa: CASSLDHYEQYF

j_gene: TRBJ2-3
d_gene: -
v_gene: TRBV21-1
abundance: -
CDR3nt: TGTGCCAGCGGCTCGATACTTAAGGCCCCCGCAGATACGCAGTATTTT
CDR3aa: CASGSILKAPADTQYF

j_gene: TRBJ2-7
d_gene: TRBD1
v_gene: TRBV7-3
abundance: once
CDR3nt: TGTGCCAGCAGCTTAATGCAGGGGGTCGAGCAGTACTTC
CDR3aa: CASSLMQGVEQYF

j_gene: TRBJ1-1
d_gene: -
v_gene: TRBV18
abundance: -
CDR3nt: TGTGCCAGCTCACCGAAGACAGGGAACACTGAAGCTTTCTTT
CDR3aa: CASSPKTGNTEAFF

j_gene: TRBJ1-2
d_gene: -
v_gene: TRBV7-3
abundance: -
CDR3nt: TGTGCCAGCCCGTTGGAGGGGACCAATAACTATGGCTACACCTTC
CDR3aa: CASPLEGTNNYGYTF

j_gene: TRBJ1-6
d_gene: -
v_gene: TRBV19
abundance: -
CDR3nt: TGTGCCAGTAGTGCCCGCGGGGGCCAGGGGTTGAGTTCACCCCTCCACTTT
CDR3aa: CASSARGGQGLSSPLHF

j_gene: TRBJ2-7
d_gene: TRBD1
v_gene: TRBV18
abundance: -
CDR3nt: TGTGCCAGCTCGCCGGGACAGAACGCCTACGAGCAGTACTTC
CDR3aa: CASSPGQNAYEQYF

j_gene: TRBJ2-6
d_gene: -
v_gene: TRBV2
abundance: few
CDR3nt: TGTGCCAGCGATTGGGCGCCAGGCCACTCTGGGGCCAACGTCCTGACTTTC
CDR3aa: CASDWAPGHSGANVLTF

j_gene: TRBJ1-2
d_gene: -
v_gene: TRBV6-5
abundance: -
CDR3nt: TGTGCCAGCAGTTACTCCCGCAGGGCCTCTAGCTACACCTTC
CDR3aa: CASSYSRRASSYTF

j_gene: TRBJ2-7
d_gene: -
v_gene: TRBV12-3/TRBV12-4
abundance: once
CDR3nt: TGTGCCAGCAGTCAGGTCCACGAGCAGTACTTC
CDR3aa: CASSQVHEQYF

j_gene: TRBJ2-2
d_gene: TRBD2
v_gene: TRBV7-6
abundance: -
CDR3nt: TGTGCCAGCAGCCAGCTAGCGGGGGAGAACACCGGGGAGCTGTTTTTT
CDR3aa: CASSQLAGENTGELFF

j_gene: TRBJ2-4
d_gene: -
v_gene: TRBV11-2
abundance: once
CDR3nt: TGTGCCAGCAGCCCAGACTGGGACAAAAACATTCAGTACTTC
CDR3aa: CASSPDWDKNIQYF

j_gene: TRBJ2-7
d_gene: -
v_gene: TRBV2
abundance: -
CDR3nt: TGTGCCGCGGGGCAGGGGCCCTACGAGCAGTACTTC
CDR3aa: CAAGQGPYEQYF

j_gene: TRBJ1-1
d_gene: TRBD1
v_gene: TRBV19
abundance: -
CDR3nt: TGTGCCAGTATCCGGACAGGGAACACTGAAGCTTTCTTT
CDR3aa: CASIRTGNTEAFF

j_gene: TRBJ2-6
d_gene: -
v_gene: TRBV5-4
abundance: -
CDR3nt: TGTGCCAGCAGCTCGGCGTACTCTGGGGCCAACGTCCTGACTTTC
CDR3aa: CASSSAYSGANVLTF

j_gene: TRBJ2-2
d_gene: -
v_gene: TRBV7-3
abundance: -
CDR3nt: TGTGCCAGCAGCTCTTCCACCGGGGAGCTGTTTTTT
CDR3aa: CASSSSTGELFF

j_gene: TRBJ1-1
d_gene: -
v_gene: TRBV30
abundance: -
CDR3nt: TGTGCCTCCCTTAAAAGGGGGAACACTGAAGCTTTCTTT
CDR3aa: CASLKRGNTEAFF

j_gene: TRBJ1-4
d_gene: -
v_gene: TRBV28
abundance: -
CDR3nt: TGTGCCAGCAGGATTAATGAAAAACTGTTTTTT
CDR3aa: CASRINEKLFF

j_gene: TRBJ2-7
d_gene: -
v_gene: TRBV29-1
abundance: -
CDR3nt: TGCAGCGCAACCACCGGGAGCGGTTACTACGAGCAGTACTTC
CDR3aa: CSATTGSGYYEQYF

j_gene: TRBJ2-3
d_gene: TRBD2
v_gene: TRBV27
abundance: -
CDR3nt: TGTGCCAGCAGACGTGGACTAGCGGGAACAGATACGCAGTATTTT
CDR3aa: CASRRGLAGTDTQYF

j_gene: TRBJ2-1
d_gene: TRBD2
v_gene: TRBV6-2/TRBV6-3
abundance: -
CDR3nt: TGTGCCAGCAGTTATCCGAGCGGGGGGACGAACAATGAGCAGTTCTTC
CDR3aa: CASSYPSGGTNNEQFF

j_gene: TRBJ1-3
d_gene: -
v_gene: TRBV30
abundance: -
CDR3nt: TGTGCCTGGAGATCCCCAGGCCCCTCTGGAAACACCATATATTTT
CDR3aa: CAWRSPGPSGNTIYF

j_gene: TRBJ2-3
d_gene: TRBD1
v_gene: TRBV5-5
abundance: once
CDR3nt: TGTGCCAGCAGCTTGGTAGGACAGGGGGCAGGAGATACGCAGTATTTT
CDR3aa: CASSLVGQGAGDTQYF

j_gene: TRBJ2-7
d_gene: TRBD2
v_gene: TRBV4-1
abundance: -
CDR3nt: TGCGCCAGCAGCCGGGACTACCAATCCTACGAGCAGTACTTC
CDR3aa: CASSRDYQSYEQYF

j_gene: TRBJ1-4
d_gene: TRBD1
v_gene: TRBV9
abundance: -
CDR3nt: TGTGCCAGCAGCTACCGACAGGGTGGAAATGAAAAACTGTTTTTT
CDR3aa: CASSYRQGGNEKLFF

j_gene: TRBJ2-2
d_gene: -
v_gene: TRBV10-3
abundance: -
CDR3nt: TGTGCCATCAGTGAAGTGGGCGGAGACACCGGGGAGCTGTTTTTT
CDR3aa: CAISEVGGDTGELFF

j_gene: TRBJ2-7
d_gene: -
v_gene: TRBV11-1
abundance: -
CDR3nt: TGTGCCAGCAGCTTAGGGGGACGGCTGATTTACTACGAGCAGTACTTC
CDR3aa: CASSLGGRLIYYEQYF

j_gene: TRBJ1-3
d_gene: -
v_gene: TRBV29-1
abundance: -
CDR3nt: TGCAGCGTTTATTTCAGATTTGCTGGAAACACCATATATTTT
CDR3aa: CSVYFRFAGNTIYF

j_gene: TRBJ2-5
d_gene: -
v_gene: TRBV2
abundance: once
CDR3nt: TGTGCCAGCACCGCGGGGGCCGGGTACTTC
CDR3aa: CASTAGAGYF

j_gene: TRBJ1-5
d_gene: -
v_gene: TRBV14
abundance: -
CDR3nt: TGTGCCAGCAGCCAAGGCGGCAGCAATCAGCCCCAGCATTTT
CDR3aa: CASSQGGSNQPQHF

j_gene: TRBJ2-1
d_gene: TRBD1
v_gene: TRBV18
abundance: -
CDR3nt: TGTGCCAGCTCACCACCTACAGGGGTTGGCTCCTACAATGAGCAGTTCTTC
CDR3aa: CASSPPTGVGSYNEQFF

j_gene: TRBJ1-6
d_gene: -
v_gene: TRBV9
abundance: -
CDR3nt: TGTGCCAGCAGCGTAGTAGGGTCTGGCTCACCCCTCCACTTT
CDR3aa: CASSVVGSGSPLHF

j_gene: TRBJ1-6
d_gene: -
v_gene: TRBV11-3
abundance: -
CDR3nt: TGTGCCAGCAGCTTACCGCCGGGAGCCAATAATTCACCCCTCCACTTT
CDR3aa: CASSLPPGANNSPLHF

j_gene: TRBJ2-1
d_gene: -
v_gene: TRBV27
abundance: -
CDR3nt: TGTGCCAGCCGAGGGAGATCTTACAATGAGCAGTTCTTC
CDR3aa: CASRGRSYNEQFF

j_gene: TRBJ1-5
d_gene: -
v_gene: TRBV6-5
abundance: -
CDR3nt: TGTGCCAGCAGGTCAGGGGTTGCGAGCAATCAGCCCCAGCATTTT
CDR3aa: CASRSGVASNQPQHF

j_gene: TRBJ2-3
d_gene: -
v_gene: TRBV4-3
abundance: -
CDR3nt: TGCGCCAGCAGCCAGTCTCCCGCGCGCACCACGAATACGCAGTATTTT
CDR3aa: CASSQSPARTTNTQYF

j_gene: TRBJ1-1
d_gene: -
v_gene: TRBV23-1
abundance: -
CDR3nt: TGCGCCAGCAGTTCCCCCCGGGGGAACACTGAAGCTTTCTTT
CDR3aa: CASSSPRGNTEAFF

j_gene: TRBJ2-5
d_gene: TRBD1
v_gene: TRBV5-5
abundance: -
CDR3nt: TGTGCCAGCAGCGCCGGGACAGGGTACCAAGAGACCCAGTACTTC
CDR3aa: CASSAGTGYQETQYF

j_gene: TRBJ2-6
d_gene: -
v_gene: TRBV19
abundance: -
CDR3nt: TGTGCCAGTATTCCTTCGAGGGGGACGGGGCCTGGGGCCAACGTCCTGACTTTC
CDR3aa: CASIPSRGTGPGANVLTF

j_gene: TRBJ1-5
d_gene: -
v_gene: TRBV7-9
abundance: -
CDR3nt: TGTGCCAGCAGCGCCCAAAGATGGGCCAGGGTTAGCAATCAGCCCCAGCATTTT
CDR3aa: CASSAQRWARVSNQPQHF

j_gene: TRBJ1-5
d_gene: -
v_gene: TRBV2
abundance: -
CDR3nt: TGTGCCAGCAGTGAAGCGCCAGGGACTAGCAATCAGCCCCAGCATTTT
CDR3aa: CASSEAPGTSNQPQHF